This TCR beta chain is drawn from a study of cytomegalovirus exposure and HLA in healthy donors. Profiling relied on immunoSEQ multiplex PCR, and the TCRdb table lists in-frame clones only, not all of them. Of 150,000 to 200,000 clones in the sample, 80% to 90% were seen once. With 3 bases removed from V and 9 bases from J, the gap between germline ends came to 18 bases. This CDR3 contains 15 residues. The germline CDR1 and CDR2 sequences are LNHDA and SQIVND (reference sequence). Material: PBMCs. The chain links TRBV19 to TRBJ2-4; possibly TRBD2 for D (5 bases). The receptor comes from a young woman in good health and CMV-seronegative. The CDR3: CASSIPQPRGIIQYF. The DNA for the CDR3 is TGTGCCAGTAGTATTCCCCAACCCCGAGGGATCATTCAGTACTTC.